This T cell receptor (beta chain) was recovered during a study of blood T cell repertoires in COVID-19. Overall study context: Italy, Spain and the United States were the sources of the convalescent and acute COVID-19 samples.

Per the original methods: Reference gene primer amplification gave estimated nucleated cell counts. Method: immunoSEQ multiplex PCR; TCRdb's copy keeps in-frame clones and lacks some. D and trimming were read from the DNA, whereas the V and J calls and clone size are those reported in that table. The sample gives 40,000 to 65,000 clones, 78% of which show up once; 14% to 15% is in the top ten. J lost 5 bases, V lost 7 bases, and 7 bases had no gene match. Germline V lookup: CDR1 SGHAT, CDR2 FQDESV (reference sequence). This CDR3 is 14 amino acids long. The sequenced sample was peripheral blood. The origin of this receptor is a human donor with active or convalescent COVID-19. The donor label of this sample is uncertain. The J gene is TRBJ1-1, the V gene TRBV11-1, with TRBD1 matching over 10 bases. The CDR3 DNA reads TGTGCCAGCACCCCGACAGGGGGCGGAACTGAAGCTTTCTTT. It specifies CASTPTGGGTEAFF.